The sample holds a few counts of the clone carrying this TCR beta chain. The target antigen is unknown. Patients with uncontrolled infections, other autoimmune diseases, pregnancy or lactation were excluded. These data originate in a study of T cells in Graves' hyperthyroidism and ophthalmopathy. At the level of the study: The authors collected peripheral blood at initial diagnosis, before any treatment.

CDR3 size: 13 residues. V was cut by 6 bases and J by 8 bases, with 17 bases left in between. Germline-derived CDR1 and CDR2 are DFQATT and SNEGSKA (reference sequence). General study points: Through a model of 13 V-J features, ophthalmopathy was separated from stable hyperthyroidism.

From RNA transcripts, TCR beta CDR3 regions were amplified. The HTBI primer set was used in a first-round RT-PCR of the TCR CDR3. One entry per CDR3 protein, called by TCRdb with MiXCR from the multiplex PCR reads. The table records around 530,000 distinct CDR3 sequences, approximately 17% of them present only once. The chain carries TRBV20-1 and TRBJ2-1; TRBD1 might be the D (6 bases). Sequences were obtained from blood. The sequence derives from a woman aged 18-29 years with Graves' ophthalmopathy. Here the CDR3 reads CSASGTPWDEQFF. The CDR3 bases are TGCAGTGCATCCGGGACACCCTGGGATGAGCAGTTCTTC.